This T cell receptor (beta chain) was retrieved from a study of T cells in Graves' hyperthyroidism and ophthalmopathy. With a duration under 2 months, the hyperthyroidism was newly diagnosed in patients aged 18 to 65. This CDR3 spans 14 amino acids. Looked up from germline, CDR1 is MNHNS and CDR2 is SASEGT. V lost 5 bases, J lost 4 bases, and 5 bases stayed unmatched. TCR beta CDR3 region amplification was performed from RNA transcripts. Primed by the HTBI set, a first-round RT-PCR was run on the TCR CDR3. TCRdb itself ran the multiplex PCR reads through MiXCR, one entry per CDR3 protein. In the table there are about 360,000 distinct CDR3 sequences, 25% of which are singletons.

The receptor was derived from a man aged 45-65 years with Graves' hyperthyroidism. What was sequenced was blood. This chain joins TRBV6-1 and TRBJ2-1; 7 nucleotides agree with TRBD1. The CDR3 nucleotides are TGTGCCAGCAGTACCCGGGACAGATACAATGAGCAGTTCTTC. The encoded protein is CASSTRDRYNEQFF.